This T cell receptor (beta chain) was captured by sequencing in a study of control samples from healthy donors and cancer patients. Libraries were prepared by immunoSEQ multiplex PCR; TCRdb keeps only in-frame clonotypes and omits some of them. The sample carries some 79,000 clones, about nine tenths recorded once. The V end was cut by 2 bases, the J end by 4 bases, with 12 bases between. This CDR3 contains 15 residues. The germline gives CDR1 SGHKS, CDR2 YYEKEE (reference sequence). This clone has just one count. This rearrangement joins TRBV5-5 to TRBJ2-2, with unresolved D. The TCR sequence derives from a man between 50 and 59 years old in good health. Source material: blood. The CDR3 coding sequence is TGTGCCAGCAGCTTATTAGTGAAGGGCACCGGGGAGCTGTTTTTT. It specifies CASSLLVKGTGELFF.